Presented here are 32 T cell receptor beta chains from one specimen sequenced in a study of T cell changes during pregnancy in multiple sclerosis. Clones were sequenced by immunoSEQ multiplex PCR, and TCRdb holds only the in-frame ones, with some missing. The table has approximately 100,000 clones, approximately 92% seen once; the top ten hold more than 0.95%. The source material was peripheral blood, sampled in the second trimester of pregnancy. The receptors were sampled from a female donor with multiple sclerosis, enrolled in a pregnancy study.

The chain is built from TRBV2 and TRBJ2-1; TRBD2 might be the D (6 bases). CDR1 is SNHLY and CDR2 is FYNNEI in the germline V gene. The CDR3 length is 12 residues. The germline V and J ends were trimmed by 10 bases and 5 bases, with 12 bases remaining between them. The CDR3 DNA is TGTGCCAACCGGGACTCAAACAATGAGCAGTTCTTC. It codes for CANRDSNNEQFF. Full variable domain (rest looked up from reference TRBV2 and TRBJ2-1): EPEVTQTPSHQVTQMGQEVILRCVPISNHLYFYWYRQILGQKVEFLVSFYNNEISEKSEIFDDQFSVERPDGSNFTLKIRSTKLEDSAMYFCANRDSNNEQFFGPGTRLTVL.

The chain combines TRBV30 with TRBJ2-5, with 8 bases lining up with TRBD2. CDR1 and CDR2 (germline): GTSNPN, SVGIG (reference sequence). V lost 2 bases to trimming and J lost 4 bases; unmatched junction nucleotides: 12. The CDR3 has 16 amino acids. The CDR3 reads CAWSLTRGGVGETQYF. In DNA form, the CDR3 reads TGTGCCTGGAGTTTGACCCGGGGGGGAGTGGGAGAGACCCAGTACTTC.

This clone was seen a few times. The chain links TRBV6-1 to TRBJ1-5; D perhaps matches TRBD1 (5 bases). V was shortened by 2 bases and J by 5 bases, with 10 bases between the two germline ends. The CDR3 loop spans 14 amino acids. Germline V gene lookup returns CDR1 MNHNS and CDR2 SASEGT. The CDR3 loop is CASSEHRRDQPQHF. In DNA, the CDR3 is TGTGCCAGCAGTGAACATCGCAGGGATCAGCCCCAGCATTTT.

This chain uses TRBV30 with TRBJ2-7; 9 nucleotides line up with TRBD2. V gave up 7 bases and J gave up 0 bases; unmatched junction bases: 10. This CDR3 region has 15 residues. Germline assignment: CDR1 GTSNPN and CDR2 SVGIG (reference sequence). As DNA, the CDR3 is TGTGCCTCCTATAATGTGCGGGAGGGCTCCTACGAGCAGTACTTC. Translating gives CASYNVREGSYEQYF. The variable domain in full, completed from reference TRBV30 and TRBJ2-7, reads SQTIHQWPATLVQPVGSPLSLECTVEGTSNPNLYWYRQAAGRGLQLLFYSVGIGQISSEVPQNLSASRPQDRQFILSSKKLLLSDSGFYLCASYNVREGSYEQYFGPGTRLTVT.

This clone appeared a single time. V is TRBV21-1 and J is TRBJ1-1; the D call of TRBD1 is as the table states it, not checked on the DNA. TRBV21-1 is a known pseudogene. The CDR3 length is 14 residues. The CDR3 DNA sequence: TGTGCCAGCAGCAAATCAGGGGATAGAGATGAAGCTTTCTTT. This encodes CASSKSGDRDEAFF.

V gene TRBV9 combines with J gene TRBJ2-3; 7 positions match TRBD2. The V gene end was trimmed by 0 bases and the J gene end by 7 bases; junction bases not matched to a gene: 8. The CDR3 consists of 15 residues. CDR1 is SGDLS, CDR2 YYNGEE, per germline. CDR3: CASSVDGRRINTQYF. The CDR3 DNA reads as TGTGCCAGCAGCGTAGACGGGAGGCGGATAAATACGCAGTATTTT.

V usage is TRBV6-1 and J usage is TRBJ2-7; a possible D gene is TRBD1 (6 bases). Germline CDR1 MNHNS, CDR2 SASEGT. Trimming pared 7 bases from V and 3 bases from J, leaving 13 bases between. There are 13 residues in the CDR3. Written as DNA, the CDR3 is TGTGCCAGCATCCGGGACACCTTCTACGAGCAGTACTTC. This gives the protein CASIRDTFYEQYF.

J is TRBJ1-4 and V is TRBV19; the D is unclear. V gave up 2 bases and J gave up 5 bases, with 9 bases separating them. The V gene's germline CDR1 is LNHDA and CDR2 SQIVND (reference sequence). The CDR3 length is 14 residues. The CDR3 sequence: CASSISGENEKLFF. Written as DNA, the CDR3 is TGTGCCAGTAGTATATCTGGGGAGAATGAAAAACTGTTTTTT.

The chain carries TRBV9 and TRBJ1-3; TRBD1 matches at 9 bases. V was pared by 3 bases and J by 5 bases, with 12 bases of the junction left unmatched. CDR1 and CDR2 from the germline V gene are SGDLS and YYNGEE. The CDR3 is 17 amino acids. The CDR3 loop is CASSAQTGTGLRNTIYF. CDR3 DNA sequence: TGTGCCAGCAGCGCCCAAACCGGGACAGGGTTAAGAAACACCATATATTTT.

The chain uses TRBV30 and TRBJ1-3, with a possible D match to TRBD1 (6 bases). Germline CDR1 reads GTSNPN; CDR2 reads SVGIG (reference sequence). CDR3 length equals 13 residues. V lost 3 bases and J lost 8, with 14 bases in between. The DNA for the CDR3 is TGTGCCTGGAGGGAAGGGGGTTGGGACACCATATATTTT. Its protein product is CAWREGGWDTIYF.

CDR3 bases: TGTGCCAGCAGCCAAGATCTCGGGGGGCAGATAAACACCGGGGAGCTGTTTTTT. This codes for CASSQDLGGQINTGELFF. The rearrangement links TRBV4-2 to TRBJ2-2; TRBD2 is a possible D gene (7 bases). V dropped 0 bases and J dropped 2 bases, with 16 bases sitting between them. The CDR3 runs to 18 residues. Germline V gene lookup returns CDR1 LGHNA and CDR2 YNFKEQ.

The count of this clone is one. V gene TRBV6-5 combines with J gene TRBJ2-2; tentatively, D is TRBD2 (5 bases). The CDR3 consists of 14 residues. The V end was cut by 5 bases, the J end by 5 bases, with 12 bases between. Germline CDR1 is MNHEY and CDR2 is SVGAGI. This CDR3 reads CASSAAGVTGELFF. In DNA form, the CDR3 reads TGTGCCAGCAGTGCCGCCGGGGTAACCGGGGAGCTGTTTTTT.

The genes are TRBV5-4 and TRBJ2-3; 13 bases align to TRBD2. The CDR3 has 16 amino acids. Looked up from germline, CDR1 is SGHNT and CDR2 is YYREEE (reference sequence). J was trimmed by 5 bases and V by 3 bases; bases with no gene match: 6. This CDR3 reads CASSSTSGGVEDTQYF. The CDR3 DNA reads TGTGCCAGCAGCTCAACTAGCGGGGGGGTTGAAGATACGCAGTATTTT.

The rearrangement uses TRBV6-5 and TRBJ2-1; D ambiguous. The germline V gene encodes CDR1 MNHEY and CDR2 SVGAGI. Deletions cut 7 bases from V and 9 bases from J, with 22 bases between. The CDR3 is 15 residues long. The CDR3 sequence is CASTPSARKPSEQFF. The CDR3 coding sequence is TGTGCCAGCACCCCCAGCGCCCGAAAGCCCAGTGAGCAGTTCTTC.

The V gene is TRBV5-1, the J gene TRBJ2-5, with 7 bases that match TRBD2. CDR1 SGHRS and CDR2 YFSETQ come from the germline V gene. This CDR3 is built from 14 residues. The ends lost 3 bases at V and 5 bases at J; junction bases unmatched: 7. CDR3 bases: TGCGCCAGCAGCTGGGAGGGGCGAGTGGAGACCCAGTACTTC. Translation: CASSWEGRVETQYF.

The chain is built from TRBV6-4 and TRBJ1-5, with D possibly matching TRBD1 (6 bases). The CDR3 contains 15 residues. V was pared by 6 bases and J by 7 bases, with 19 bases between. CDR1 MRHNA and CDR2 SNTAGT come from the germline V gene. The chain's CDR3 is CASSERAGAGQPQHF. CDR3 nucleotide sequence: TGTGCCAGCAGCGAAAGGGCAGGGGCGGGCCAGCCCCAGCATTTT.

J is TRBJ2-1 and V is TRBV28; possibly TRBD2 for D (5 bases). The CDR3 length is 17 residues. V lost 5 bases, J lost 0 bases, and 17 bases lay in between. Germline V gives CDR1 MDHEN, CDR2 SYDVKM. CDR3 protein: CASSPHLMGSSYNEQFF. In nucleotides, the CDR3 is TGTGCCAGCAGTCCCCACTTAATGGGGAGCTCCTACAATGAGCAGTTCTTC.

The chain links TRBV7-9 to TRBJ2-7; no reliable D call. The CDR3 length is 13 residues. Germline CDR1 and CDR2: SEHNR and FQNEAQ (reference sequence). With 5 bases removed from V and 9 bases from J, the gap between germline ends came to 17 bases. The CDR3 coding sequence is TGTGCCAGCAGCCAGCAGACGGCCGCGGCGCAGTACTTC. The encoded protein is CASSQQTAAAQYF.

This chain connects TRBV7-3 to TRBJ2-5, with D possibly being TRBD2 (6 bases). The V and J ends lost 1 base and 4 bases respectively, with 7 bases between them. Germline CDR1 is SGHTA and CDR2 is FQGTGA. The CDR3 is 13 amino acids. CDR3 protein: CASSLNGGETQYF. CDR3 DNA sequence: TGTGCCAGCAGCTTAAACGGGGGAGAGACCCAGTACTTC. The full variable domain, in which reference TRBV7-3 and TRBJ2-5 provide the parts outside the CDR3, is GAGVSQTPSNKVTEKGKYVELRCDPISGHTALYWYRQSLGQGPEFLIYFQGTGAADDSGLPNDRFFAVRPEGSVSTLKIQRTERGDSAVYLCASSLNGGETQYFGPGTRLLVL.

This chain connects TRBV5-1 to TRBJ2-5; 7 bases match TRBD1. CDR1 is SGHRS, CDR2 YFSETQ, per germline. V was clipped by 3 bases and J by 5 bases; unmatched bases: 7. The CDR3 has 14 amino acids. In nucleotides, the CDR3 is TGCGCCAGCAGCTCCTGGACAGGCGCGGAGACCCAGTACTTC. It yields the protein CASSSWTGAETQYF.

The chain joins TRBV29-1 to TRBJ2-7, with TRBD1 matching 8 bases. The CDR3 totals 12 residues. In germline, CDR1 is SQVTM, CDR2 ANQGSEA. V shed 4 bases and J 6 bases; nucleotides not matched to a gene: 5. CDR3 sequence reads: CSVGDRTTEQYF. In nucleotides, the CDR3 is TGCAGCGTTGGGGACAGGACGACCGAGCAGTACTTC.

CDR3 coding DNA: TGTGCCAGCAGCCCCAAGAGCGGGACAGGGATGGGGAAACTGTTTTTT. Residues: CASSPKSGTGMGKLFF. The chain recombines TRBV2 with TRBJ1-4, with 9 positions matching TRBD1. In germline, CDR1 is SNHLY, CDR2 FYNNEI. The CDR3 totals 16 residues. The V segment lost 6 bases and the J segment 11 bases; nucleotides outside the gene matches: 16.

The table lists this clone with a few counts. This rearrangement joins TRBV19 to TRBJ1-1; TRBD1 might be the D (5 bases). The ends were cut back, 3 bases at V and 6 bases at J, with 14 bases in the middle. Germline V gives CDR1 LNHDA, CDR2 SQIVND (reference sequence). This CDR3 is built from 14 residues. CDR3 protein: CASSIGRVGAEAFF. CDR3 DNA sequence: TGTGCCAGTAGTATTGGCAGGGTGGGCGCTGAAGCTTTCTTT.

The rearrangement joins TRBV25-1 to TRBJ1-2; D possibly corresponds to TRBD1 (5 bases). The CDR3 totals 12 residues. In germline, CDR1 is MGHDK, CDR2 SYGVNS. The V and J ends lost 7 bases and 4 bases respectively, with 10 bases between them. CDR3 DNA sequence: TGTGCCAGCAATGGGGGGGGCTATGGCTACACCTTC. Its translation is CASNGGGYGYTF.

The J gene is TRBJ1-3, the V gene TRBV21-1. TRBV21-1 is reported as a pseudogene. This CDR3 region has 14 residues. The CDR3 DNA sequence: TGTGCCATCCCGCTGAACGGGTCTGGAAACACCATATATTTT. Its translation is CAIPLNGSGNTIYF.

The rearrangement links TRBV15 to TRBJ1-2; the match to TRBD1 covers 9 bases. In germline, CDR1 is LNHNV, CDR2 YYDKDF (reference sequence). V was pared by 0 bases and J by 2 bases, with 10 bases of the junction left unmatched. CDR3 length: 18 amino acids. For the CDR3, the DNA is TGTGCCACCAGCAGAGATACGAACCGAGACAGGGGGAACTATGGCTACACCTTC. Translation gives CATSRDTNRDRGNYGYTF.

Written as DNA, the CDR3 is TGTGCCAGCAGAAGGCTCCAAGGGAGGAACTCCTACAATGAGCAGTTCTTC. It yields the protein CASRRLQGRNSYNEQFF. The chain combines TRBV27 with TRBJ2-1, with D maybe TRBD2 (6 bases). The germline gives CDR1 MNHEY, CDR2 SMNVEV (reference sequence). This CDR3 has 17 residues. The V end was cut by 6 bases, the J end by 0 bases, with 18 bases between.

This clone was recorded once. The chain employs TRBV19 and TRBJ1-5; tentative D call: TRBD1 (6 bases). In germline, CDR1 is LNHDA, CDR2 SQIVND (reference sequence). The CDR3 runs to 15 residues. The V and J ends lost 6 bases and 0 bases respectively, with 12 bases between them. The CDR3 DNA reads TGTGCCAGTAGGACCCAGGGGTCTAGCAATCAGCCCCAGCATTTT. The encoded protein is CASRTQGSSNQPQHF.

The V call is TRBV19, the J call TRBJ1-2, with 11 bases lining up with TRBD1. Germline loops: CDR1 LNHDA, CDR2 SQIVND (reference sequence). There are 17 residues in the CDR3. Germline trimming cut 10 bases from V and 2 bases from J; bases unmatched to any gene: 15. This chain's CDR3 is CAINSPGQGGANYGYTF. In DNA, the CDR3 is TGTGCCATCAACTCTCCGGGACAGGGGGGAGCGAACTATGGCTACACCTTC.

The chain has TRBV5-4 and TRBJ1-2; D unclear. Trimming pared 3 bases from V and 6 bases from J, leaving 9 bases between. The CDR3 sequence is 12 residues long. Looked up from germline, CDR1 is SGHNT and CDR2 is YYREEE (reference sequence). As DNA, the CDR3 is TGTGCCAGCAGCTCAAAGCGGGATGGCTACACCTTC. It translates to CASSSKRDGYTF.

The J gene is TRBJ2-1, the V gene TRBV11-2; 11 nucleotides line up with TRBD2. The germline gives CDR1 SGHAT, CDR2 FQNNGV. This CDR3 has 16 residues. V shed 6 bases, J shed 6 bases, and the junction held 10 bases outside the gene matches. The CDR3 sequence is CASSLERSGGGNEQFF. The DNA for the CDR3 is TGTGCCAGCAGTCTAGAGCGTAGCGGGGGGGGCAATGAGCAGTTCTTC.

The J gene is TRBJ2-2, the V gene TRBV5-4; TRBD1 matches 7 bases. The germline CDR1 and CDR2 sequences are SGHNT and YYREEE (reference sequence). This CDR3 comprises 15 residues. V dropped 4 bases and J dropped 3; count of bases not matched to a gene: 6. CDR3: CASSPRTGDTGELFF. In DNA form, the CDR3 reads TGTGCCAGCAGCCCAAGGACAGGCGACACCGGGGAGCTGTTTTTT.